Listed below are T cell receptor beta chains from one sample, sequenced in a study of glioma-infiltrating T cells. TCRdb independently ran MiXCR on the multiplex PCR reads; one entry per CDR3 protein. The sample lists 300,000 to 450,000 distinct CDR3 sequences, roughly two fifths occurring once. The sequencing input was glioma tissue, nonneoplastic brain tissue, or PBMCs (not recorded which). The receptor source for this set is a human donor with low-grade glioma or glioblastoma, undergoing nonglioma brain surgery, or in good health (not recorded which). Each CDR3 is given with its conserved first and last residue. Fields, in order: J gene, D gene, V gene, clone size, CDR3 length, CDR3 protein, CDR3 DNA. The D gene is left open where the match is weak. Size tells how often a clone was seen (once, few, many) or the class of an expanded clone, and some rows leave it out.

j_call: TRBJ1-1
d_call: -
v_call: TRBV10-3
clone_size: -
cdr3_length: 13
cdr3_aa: CAITLSLNTEAFF
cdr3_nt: TGTGCCATCACCCTTAGTTTGAACACTGAAGCTTTCTTT

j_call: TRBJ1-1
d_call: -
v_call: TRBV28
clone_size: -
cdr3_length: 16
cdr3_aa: CASSPPRRQYNTEASF
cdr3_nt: TGTGCCAGCAGCCCTCCTCGGCGGCAATACAACACTGAAGCTTCCTTT

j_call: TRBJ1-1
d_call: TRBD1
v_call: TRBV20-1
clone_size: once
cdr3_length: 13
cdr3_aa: CNAARTGHTEAFF
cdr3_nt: TGCAATGCCGCTAGGACAGGGCACACTGAAGCTTTCTTT

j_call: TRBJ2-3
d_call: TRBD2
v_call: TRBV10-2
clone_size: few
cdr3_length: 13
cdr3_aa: CASTSGSTDTQYF
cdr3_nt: TGTGCCTCGACTAGCGGGAGCACAGATACGCAGTATTTT

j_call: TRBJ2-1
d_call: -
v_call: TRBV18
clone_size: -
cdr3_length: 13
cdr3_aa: CASSHSGTREQFF
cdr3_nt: TGTGCCAGCTCACACTCCGGGACACGTGAGCAGTTCTTC

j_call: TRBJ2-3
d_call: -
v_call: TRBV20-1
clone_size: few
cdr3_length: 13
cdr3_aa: CSASGGNPDTQYF
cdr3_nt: TGCAGTGCTAGCGGCGGGAACCCAGATACGCAGTATTTT

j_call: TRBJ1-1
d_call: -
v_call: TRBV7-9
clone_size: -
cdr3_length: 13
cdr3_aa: CASSSYVNTEAFF
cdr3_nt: TGTGCCAGCAGCTCCTATGTGAACACTGAAGCTTTCTTT

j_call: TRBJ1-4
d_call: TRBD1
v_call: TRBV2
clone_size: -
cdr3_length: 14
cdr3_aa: CATQLDRVNEKLFF
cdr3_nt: TGTGCCACCCAACTTGACAGGGTTAATGAAAAACTGTTTTTT

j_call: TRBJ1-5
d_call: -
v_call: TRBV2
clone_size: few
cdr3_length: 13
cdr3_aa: CASTVSRNQPQHF
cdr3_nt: TGTGCCAGCACTGTGAGTCGGAATCAGCCCCAGCATTTT

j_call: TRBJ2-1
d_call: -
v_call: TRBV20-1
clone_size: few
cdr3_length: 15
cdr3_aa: CSAAWTPRSYNEQFF
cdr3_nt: TGCAGTGCTGCCTGGACCCCTCGATCCTACAATGAGCAGTTCTTC

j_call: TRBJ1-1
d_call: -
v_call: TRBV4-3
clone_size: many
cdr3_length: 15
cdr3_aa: CASSQDRVRGTEAFF
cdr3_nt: TGCGCCAGCAGCCAAGATCGCGTGAGAGGCACTGAAGCTTTCTTT

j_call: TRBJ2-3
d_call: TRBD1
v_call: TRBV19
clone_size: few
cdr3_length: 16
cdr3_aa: CASSVLGTASTDTQYF
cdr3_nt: TGTGCCAGTAGTGTACTCGGGACAGCTAGCACAGATACGCAGTATTTT

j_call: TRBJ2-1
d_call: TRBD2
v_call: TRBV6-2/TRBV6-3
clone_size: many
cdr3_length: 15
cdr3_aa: CASSYPGLAGNEQFF
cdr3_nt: TGTGCCAGCAGTTACCCCGGACTAGCGGGAAATGAGCAGTTCTTC

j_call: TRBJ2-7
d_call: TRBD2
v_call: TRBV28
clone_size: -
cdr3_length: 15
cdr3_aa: CASRPTSGSFYEQYF
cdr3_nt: TGTGCCAGCAGACCCACTAGCGGGAGTTTCTACGAGCAGTACTTC

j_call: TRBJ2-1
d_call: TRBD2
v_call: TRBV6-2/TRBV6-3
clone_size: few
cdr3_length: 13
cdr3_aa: CASRGGGLNEQFF
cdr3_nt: TGTGCCAGCAGGGGGGGAGGGCTCAATGAGCAGTTCTTC

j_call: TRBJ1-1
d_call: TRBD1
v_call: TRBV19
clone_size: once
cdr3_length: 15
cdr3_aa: CATRKDRGMNTEAFF
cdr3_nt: TGTGCCACCCGTAAGGACAGGGGGATGAACACTGAAGCTTTCTTT

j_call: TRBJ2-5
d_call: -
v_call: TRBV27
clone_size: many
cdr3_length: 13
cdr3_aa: CASSPGLRETQYF
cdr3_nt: TGTGCCAGCAGCCCAGGGTTACGAGAGACCCAGTACTTC

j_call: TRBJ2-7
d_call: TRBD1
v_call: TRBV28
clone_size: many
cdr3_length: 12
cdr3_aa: CASRGQVGEQYF
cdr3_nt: TGTGCCAGCAGGGGACAGGTAGGCGAGCAGTACTTC

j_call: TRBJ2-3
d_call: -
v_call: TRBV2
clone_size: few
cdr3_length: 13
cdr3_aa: CASSGEATDTQYF
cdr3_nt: TGTGCCAGCAGTGGGGAAGCTACAGATACGCAGTATTTT

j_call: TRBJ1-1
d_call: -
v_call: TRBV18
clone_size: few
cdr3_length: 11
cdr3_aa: CASSPGTQAFF
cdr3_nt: TGTGCCAGCTCACCCGGGACGCAAGCTTTCTTT

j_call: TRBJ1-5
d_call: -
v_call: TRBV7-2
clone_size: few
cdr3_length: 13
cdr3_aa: CASRGEGNQPQHF
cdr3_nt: TGTGCCAGCAGAGGAGAAGGGAATCAGCCCCAGCATTTT

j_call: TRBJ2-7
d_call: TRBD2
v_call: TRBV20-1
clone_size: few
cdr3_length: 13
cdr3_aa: CSAASGSSYEQYF
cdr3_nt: TGCAGTGCCGCTAGCGGCAGCTCCTACGAGCAGTACTTC

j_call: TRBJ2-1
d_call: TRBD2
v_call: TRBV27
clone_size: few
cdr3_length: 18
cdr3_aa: CASSLGETSGANKGEQVF
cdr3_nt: TGTGCCAGCAGTTTAGGGGAAACTAGCGGAGCCAATAAGGGGGAGCAGGTCTTC

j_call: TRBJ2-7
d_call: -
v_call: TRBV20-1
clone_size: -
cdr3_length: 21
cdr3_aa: CSARGDPGYGTAQRGGYEQYF
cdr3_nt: TGCAGTGCTAGGGGGGACCCCGGGTATGGGACAGCCCAACGGGGGGGCTACGAGCAGTACTTC

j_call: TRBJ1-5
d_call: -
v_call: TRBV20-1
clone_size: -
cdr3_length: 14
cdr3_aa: CSATRGGSGKPQHF
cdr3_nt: TGCAGTGCTACCAGAGGGGGTTCAGGAAAGCCCCAGCATTTT

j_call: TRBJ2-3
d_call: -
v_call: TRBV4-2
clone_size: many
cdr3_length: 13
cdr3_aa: CASSQLPEDTQYF
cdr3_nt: TGTGCCAGCAGCCAGCTCCCGGAAGATACGCAGTATTTT

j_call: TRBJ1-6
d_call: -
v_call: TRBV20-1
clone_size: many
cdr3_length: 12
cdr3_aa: CSARVLNSPLHF
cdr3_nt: TGCAGTGCTAGAGTACTCAATTCACCCCTCCACTTT